This T cell receptor (beta chain) came from a study of cytomegalovirus exposure and HLA in healthy donors. In the study overall: The Caucasian-associated ancestry cluster held over 80% of 398 genotyped donors. Overall study results and limits: Researchers reported in a later analysis that a missense DCLRE1C variant was tied to TCR beta V- and J-gene trimming. Reportedly, HLA-A and HLA-B alleles of most subjects were accurately predicted from TCR beta.

The CDR3 spans 14 residues. Germline V CDR1 and CDR2: MNHEY, SMNVEV (reference sequence). V was clipped by 5 bases and J by 0 bases, with 10 bases between them. Concerning this clone: The antigen remains unidentified.

This PCR relied on a set of 60 Vbeta primers and 13 Jbeta primers. Using immunoSEQ multiplex PCR, the repertoire was profiled, and TCRdb retains in-frame clones only, with some absent. The sample has 95,000 to 100,000 clones, about 81% seen once. The chain carries TRBV27 and TRBJ1-1, with D tentatively TRBD1 (5 bases). The source is a man aged 45-60 years in good health and CMV-seronegative. The sequenced sample consisted of PBMCs. The CDR3 nucleotides read TGTGCCAGCAGTCGTCCGGGGGTGAACACTGAAGCTTTCTTT. It specifies CASSRPGVNTEAFF.